The clone carrying this T cell receptor (beta chain) was seen a few times. This entry is derived from a study of blood T cells in healthy people across ages. With V trimmed by 1 base and J by 0 bases, 0 bases remained unmatched. The length of the CDR3 is 15 residues. Germline V gene data show CDR1 as WNHNN and CDR2 as SYGVQD (reference sequence). For the second PCR, which ran for about 6 to 11 cycles, a sample-barcoded 5' primer and a J-beta primer mix were used. MiXCR, run by TCRdb on the 5' RACE reads, gives a single entry per CDR3 protein. This table has hundreds of thousands of distinct CDR3 sequences, roughly 24% appearing once. These data also featured in a second study, about T cells of mothers and their children. Turning to that study: Thymic selection molds TCR recombination output in a comparable way in related and unrelated pairs. Related mother and child pairs showed slightly greater overlap (not significant) than unrelated pairs did.

The TCR sequence derives from a boy aged 5-17 years in good health. The sequencing sample was made of blood. The V and J genes are TRBV10-1 and TRBJ2-5; 9 bases fit TRBD2. CDR3 sequence reads: CASSELAGDQETQYF. DNA of the CDR3: TGCGCCAGCAGTGAGTTAGCGGGGGACCAAGAGACCCAGTACTTC.